A single sample gave rise to the 10 T cell receptor beta chains below, sequenced in a study of graft-versus-host responses after intestinal transplantation (dated by TCRdb to the early 2020s). These receptors are not linked to any known antigen. Library method: the immunoSEQ multiplex PCR assay. The table was pulled from immuneACCESS by TCRdb, which kept in-frame rearrangements only. Such tables lose some clones; where checked, under half of the loss comes from unresolved V genes, and the rest has no known cause. In all, the sample holds more than 65,000 clones, and about 88% of those were seen once. The top ten clones comprise approximately 0.34% of the sample. The sample's time point, from its label and the paper: cells obtained before transplantation from donor or recipient. This sample comprised unstimulated CD4+ T cells sorted from spleen or lymph node cells, obtained before intestinal transplant. The receptors come from a human donor who received an intestinal transplant.

This chain links TRBV25-1 with TRBJ1-1, with 7 nucleotides matching TRBD1. With V trimmed by 4 bases and J by 3 bases, 8 bases remained unmatched. Germline CDR1 is MGHDK and CDR2 is SYGVNS. CDR3 length: 15 amino acids. CDR3 nucleotide sequence: TGTGCCAGCAGTGCCCCGACAGGGAGCCACACTGAAGCTTTCTTT. Translating gives CASSAPTGSHTEAFF.

The J gene is TRBJ1-1, the V gene TRBV4-1; 7 nucleotides agree with TRBD1. Germline V gene data show CDR1 as MGHRA and CDR2 as YSYEKL. V shed 1 base, J shed 4 bases, and the junction held 6 bases outside the gene matches. There are 15 residues in the CDR3. For the CDR3, the DNA is TGCGCCAGCAGCCAAGCCCGACAGGGTTTCACTGAAGCTTTCTTT. It is translated as CASSQARQGFTEAFF.

The chain joins TRBV5-6 to TRBJ1-3; D might be TRBD1 (6 bases). V was pared by 4 bases and J by 1 base, with 9 bases between. Per the germline V gene, CDR1 is SGHDT and CDR2 is YYEEEE. The CDR3 loop spans 14 amino acids. CDR3 sequence: CASSEQGSGNTIYF. The CDR3 bases are TGTGCCAGCAGCGAACAGGGTTCTGGAAACACCATATATTTT.

The chain couples TRBV6-1 to TRBJ1-5, with a possible D match to TRBD1 (5 bases). This CDR3 region has 15 residues. Germline assignment: CDR1 MNHNS and CDR2 SASEGT. Deletions cut 1 base from V and 7 bases from J, with 14 bases between. The CDR3 coding sequence is TGTGCCAGCAGTGAAGTCAGGGCGGACAACCAGCCCCAGCATTTT. It is translated as CASSEVRADNQPQHF.

This sequence joins TRBV6-1 and TRBJ1-2; no clear D. V gave up 5 bases and J gave up 8 bases, with 15 bases separating them. The length of the CDR3 is 13 residues. Germline V gene sequence: CDR1 MNHNS, CDR2 SASEGT. The CDR3 coding sequence is TGTGCCAGCAGTCAATTGTCGGGTTCGGGCTACACCTTC. Its translation is CASSQLSGSGYTF.

This clone has only one observation. The gene calls are TRBV18 and TRBJ2-5; the match to TRBD2 covers 11 bases. Germline trimming cut 3 bases from V and 4 bases from J; bases unmatched to any gene: 10. The germline CDR1 and CDR2 sequences are KGHSH and LQKENI. The CDR3 totals 17 residues. CDR3 DNA sequence: TGTGCCAGCTCACCTCCTAGACTAGCGGGGCAAGGAGAGACCCAGTACTTC. Residues: CASSPPRLAGQGETQYF. Combining the CDR3 with reference TRBV18 and TRBJ2-5 gives the whole variable domain NAGVMQNPRHLVRRRGQEARLRCSPMKGHSHVYWYRQLPEEGLKFMVYLQKENIIDESGMPKERFSAEFPKEGPSILRIQQVVRGDSAAYFCASSPPRLAGQGETQYFGPGTRLLVL.

The chain couples TRBV6-1 to TRBJ2-5; D possibly corresponds to TRBD1 (5 bases). Between the trimmed V and J ends, which lost 4 bases and 4 bases, there was a span of 13 bases. From germline, CDR1 is MNHNS and CDR2 SASEGT. This CDR3 is 14 amino acids long. The CDR3 DNA follows: TGTGCCAGCAGTGTGGGGCCTCTAAGAGAGACCCAGTACTTC. Its translation: CASSVGPLRETQYF.

The rearrangement joins TRBV6-1 to TRBJ1-2; possibly TRBD1 for D (5 bases). Germline CDR1 is MNHNS and CDR2 is SASEGT. The CDR3 has 13 amino acids. Trimming left V 4 bases short and J 3 bases short, with 9 bases between. In DNA, the CDR3 is TGTGCCAGCAGTGTCGACAGCGACTATGGCTACACCTTC. Protein: CASSVDSDYGYTF.

The chain links TRBV28 to TRBJ1-6, with a possible D match to TRBD1 (6 bases). V was clipped by 4 bases and J by 5 bases, with 15 bases between them. Germline V gives CDR1 MDHEN, CDR2 SYDVKM. The CDR3 loop spans 16 amino acids. CDR3 in amino acids: CASSSPRTANNSPLHF. CDR3 nucleotides: TGTGCCAGCAGTTCACCGCGGACAGCTAATAATTCACCCCTCCACTTT.

This rearrangement joins TRBV7-9 to TRBJ1-4; D possibly corresponds to TRBD1 (6 bases). CDR1 is SEHNR and CDR2 is FQNEAQ in the germline V gene (reference sequence). V was trimmed by 4 bases and J by 8 bases, leaving 17 bases between them. CDR3 length equals 15 residues. The CDR3 DNA is TGTGCCAGCAGCTACGGTACGGGAACAGGGGAAAAACTGTTTTTT. It codes for CASSYGTGTGEKLFF.